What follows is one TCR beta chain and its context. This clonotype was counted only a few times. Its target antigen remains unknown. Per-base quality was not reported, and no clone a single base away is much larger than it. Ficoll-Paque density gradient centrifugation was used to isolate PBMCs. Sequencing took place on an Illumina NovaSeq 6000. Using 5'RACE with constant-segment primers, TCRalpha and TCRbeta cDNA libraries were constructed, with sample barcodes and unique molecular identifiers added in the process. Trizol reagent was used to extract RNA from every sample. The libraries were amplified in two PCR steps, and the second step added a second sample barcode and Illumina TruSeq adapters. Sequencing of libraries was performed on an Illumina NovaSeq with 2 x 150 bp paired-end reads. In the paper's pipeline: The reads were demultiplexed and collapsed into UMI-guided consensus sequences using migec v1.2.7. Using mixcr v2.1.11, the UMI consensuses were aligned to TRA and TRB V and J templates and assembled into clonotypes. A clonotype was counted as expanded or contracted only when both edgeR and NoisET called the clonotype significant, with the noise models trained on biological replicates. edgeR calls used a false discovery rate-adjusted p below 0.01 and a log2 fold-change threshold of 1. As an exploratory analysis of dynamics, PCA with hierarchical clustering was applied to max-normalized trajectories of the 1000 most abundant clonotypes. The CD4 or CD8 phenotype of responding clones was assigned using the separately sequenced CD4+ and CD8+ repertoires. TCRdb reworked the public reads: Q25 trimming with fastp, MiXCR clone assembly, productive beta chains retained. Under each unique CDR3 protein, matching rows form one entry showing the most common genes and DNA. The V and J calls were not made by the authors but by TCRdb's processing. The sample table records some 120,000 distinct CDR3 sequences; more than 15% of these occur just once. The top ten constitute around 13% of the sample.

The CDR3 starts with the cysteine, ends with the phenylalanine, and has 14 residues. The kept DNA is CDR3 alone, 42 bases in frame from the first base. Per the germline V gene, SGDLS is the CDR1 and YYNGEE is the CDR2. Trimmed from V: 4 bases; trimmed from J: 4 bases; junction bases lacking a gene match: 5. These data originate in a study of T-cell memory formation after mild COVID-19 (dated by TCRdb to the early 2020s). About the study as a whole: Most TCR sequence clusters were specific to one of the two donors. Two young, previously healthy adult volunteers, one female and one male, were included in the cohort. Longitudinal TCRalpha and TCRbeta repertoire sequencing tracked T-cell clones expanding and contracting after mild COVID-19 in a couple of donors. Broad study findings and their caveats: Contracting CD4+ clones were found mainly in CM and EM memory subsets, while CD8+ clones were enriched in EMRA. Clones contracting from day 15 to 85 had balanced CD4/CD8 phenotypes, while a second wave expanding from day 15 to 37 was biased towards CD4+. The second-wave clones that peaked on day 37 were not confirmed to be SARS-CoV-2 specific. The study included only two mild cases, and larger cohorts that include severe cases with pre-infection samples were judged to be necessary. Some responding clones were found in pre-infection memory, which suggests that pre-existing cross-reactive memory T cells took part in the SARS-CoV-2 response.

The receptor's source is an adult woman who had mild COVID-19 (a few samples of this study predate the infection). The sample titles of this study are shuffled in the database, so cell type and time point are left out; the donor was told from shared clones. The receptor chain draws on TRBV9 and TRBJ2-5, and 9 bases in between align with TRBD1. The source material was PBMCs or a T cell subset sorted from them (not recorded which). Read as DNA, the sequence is TGTGCCAGCAGCAATACAGGGGGCGGAGAGACCCAGTACTTC. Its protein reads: CASSNTGGGETQYF.